The source of this T cell receptor (beta chain) is a study of cytomegalovirus exposure and HLA in healthy donors. Study results and limitations: HLA alleles showed associations with approximately 15,000 TCR beta sequences in a later analysis, at a 0.05 false discovery rate.

The primer mix had 60 Vbeta and 13 Jbeta primers. TCRdb keeps only in-frame clones here, not all; method: immunoSEQ multiplex PCR. The specimen's table records more than 90,000 clones. Germline V gene data show CDR1 as SGHDT and CDR2 as YYEEEE. The CDR3 is made up of 12 amino acids. Trimming cost V 3 bases and J 7 bases; bases outside gene matches: 2. Notes on this clone: Its specificity is not known.

The V call is TRBV5-6, the J call TRBJ1-2; 8 positions match TRBD1. Material: PBMCs. The origin of this receptor is a young man in good health and CMV-seronegative. CDR3 residues: CASSWTGTGYTF. For the CDR3, the DNA is TGTGCCAGCAGCTGGACAGGGACTGGCTACACCTTC.